These 11 T cell receptor beta chains were sequenced from one sample in a study of CD8 T cells in ankylosing spondylitis. The study, taken as a whole, reports: A TCR beta motif of about 8 highly homologous variants seemed to mark ankylosing spondylitis blood.

Their recognized antigens are unknown. Each CDR3 protein is one row after TCRdb ran MiXCR on the 5' RACE reads. Among about 840,000 distinct CDR3 sequences listed, around 11% were seen once. Sequencing used blood, either unsorted or a sorted T cell fraction (not recorded which). The receptors were gathered from a male donor with ankylosing spondylitis.

This clonotype has only a few counts. The chain links TRBV5-1 to TRBJ2-3; D ambiguous. V dropped 2 bases and J dropped 0 bases, with 10 bases sitting between them. The CDR3 extends over 15 amino acids. The V gene's germline CDR1 is SGHRS and CDR2 YFSETQ. The CDR3 region is CASSFSDTSTDTQYF. CDR3 in DNA: TGCGCCAGCAGCTTTTCCGATACTAGCACAGATACGCAGTATTTT.

This clonotype was counted many times. The V gene is TRBV18, the J gene TRBJ1-1, with 8 bases matching TRBD1. The J segment lost 0 bases and the V segment lost 3 bases, leaving 6 bases of the junction unmatched. CDR3 size: 16 residues. Germline V lookup: CDR1 KGHSH, CDR2 LQKENI. As DNA, the CDR3 is TGTGCCAGCTCACCCGGGACAGGCAATATGAACACTGAAGCTTTCTTT. Translation: CASSPGTGNMNTEAFF.

This clonotype was detected only a few times. The V gene is TRBV12-3 or TRBV12-4, the J gene TRBJ2-7; 10 bases fit TRBD1. The CDR3 totals 14 residues. The ends lost 2 bases at V and 5 bases at J; junction bases unmatched: 3. CDR3 sequence reads: CASSLQDRGNEQYF. The CDR3 region has the DNA TGTGCCAGCAGTTTACAGGACAGGGGGAACGAGCAGTACTTC.

This clonotype was counted a few times. The rearrangement joins TRBV5-1 to TRBJ2-5; TRBD2 agrees at 7 bases. The CDR3 runs 16 residues. CDR1 and CDR2 (germline): SGHRS, YFSETQ. Trimming cost V 1 base and J 5 bases; bases outside gene matches: 11. The CDR3: CASSLSGTRVEETQYF. CDR3 in DNA: TGCGCCAGCAGCTTGAGCGGGACGCGGGTGGAGGAGACCCAGTACTTC.

This clonotype was counted many times. V is TRBV12-3 or TRBV12-4 and J is TRBJ1-2, with 10 nucleotides matching TRBD1. V gave up 6 bases and J gave up 4 bases; unmatched junction bases: 5. The CDR3 contains 14 residues. CDR3 amino acids: CASSRGQGIYGYTF. The CDR3, as DNA: TGTGCCAGCAGCCGGGGACAGGGGATCTATGGCTACACCTTC.

V usage is TRBV24-1 and J usage is TRBJ2-5; the D is unclear. Trimming took 4 bases from V and 5 from J, leaving 10 bases between them. Looked up from germline, CDR1 is KGHDR and CDR2 is SFDVKD. This CDR3 has 13 amino acids. The CDR3 nucleotides are TGTGCCACCAGTGAATGGGGTCGGGAGACCCAGTACTTC. Translation: CATSEWGRETQYF.

In its sample, this clonotype was seen a few times. The rearrangement uses TRBV27 and TRBJ1-5; D might be TRBD1 (5 bases). The ends were cut back, 7 bases at V and 3 bases at J, with 10 bases in the middle. Looked up from germline, CDR1 is MNHEY and CDR2 is SMNVEV (reference sequence). The CDR3 is made up of 13 amino acids. The CDR3 DNA reads TGTGCCAGCACCCAGGGATTCAATCAGCCCCAGCATTTT. Its protein is CASTQGFNQPQHF.

This clonotype was found many times. The chain employs TRBV5-1 and TRBJ1-1; D not resolved. The V gene's germline CDR1 is SGHRS and CDR2 YFSETQ. The CDR3 runs to 13 residues. The V and J ends lost 2 bases and 1 base respectively, with 6 bases between them. Here the CDR3 reads CASSFYQNTEAFF. The CDR3 DNA is TGCGCCAGCAGCTTTTATCAGAACACTGAAGCTTTCTTT.

Ten or more counts support this clonotype. The CDR3, as DNA: TGTGCCAGCAGTTTCAAGGCCGGGGAGACCCAGTACTTC. This gives the protein CASSFKAGETQYF. The genes are TRBV12-3 or TRBV12-4 and TRBJ2-5; D gene uncertain. The CDR3 loop spans 13 amino acids. V was trimmed by 3 bases and J by 5 bases, leaving 10 bases between them.

This chain uses TRBV5-6 with TRBJ2-3; 7 bases are shared with TRBD1. There are 15 residues in the CDR3. V shed 2 bases, J shed 4 bases, and the junction held 7 bases outside the gene matches. CDR1 and CDR2 (germline): SGHDT, YYEEEE. CDR3 in amino acids: CASSFEQGWADTQYF. DNA of the CDR3: TGTGCCAGCAGCTTTGAACAGGGGTGGGCAGATACGCAGTATTTT.

The V gene is TRBV20-1, the J gene TRBJ2-1; TRBD2 matches at 13 bases. The CDR3 has 14 amino acids. Germline V gene sequence: CDR1 DFQATT, CDR2 SNEGSKA (reference sequence). After removal of 1 base from V and 6 bases from J, the junction contained 0 bases not matched to a gene. The CDR3 region has the DNA TGCAGTGCTAGAGGGACTAGCGGGAGCAATGAGCAGTTCTTC. Amino acids: CSARGTSGSNEQFF.